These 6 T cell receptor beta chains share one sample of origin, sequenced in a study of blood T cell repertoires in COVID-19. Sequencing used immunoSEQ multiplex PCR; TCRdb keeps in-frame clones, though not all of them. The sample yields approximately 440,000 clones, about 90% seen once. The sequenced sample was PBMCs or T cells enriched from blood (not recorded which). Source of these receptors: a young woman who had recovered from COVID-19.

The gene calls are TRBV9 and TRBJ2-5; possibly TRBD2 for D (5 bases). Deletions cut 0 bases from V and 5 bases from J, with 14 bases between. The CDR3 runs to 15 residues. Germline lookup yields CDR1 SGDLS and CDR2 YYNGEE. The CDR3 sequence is CASSVALEGRETQYF. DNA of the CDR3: TGTGCCAGCAGCGTAGCTCTTGAGGGCAGGGAGACCCAGTACTTC. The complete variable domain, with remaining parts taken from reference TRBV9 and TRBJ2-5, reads DSGVTQTPKHLITATGQRVTLRCSPRSGDLSVYWYQQSLDQGLQFLIQYYNGEERAKGNILERFSAQQFPDLHSELNLSSLELGDSALYFCASSVALEGRETQYFGPGTRLLVL.

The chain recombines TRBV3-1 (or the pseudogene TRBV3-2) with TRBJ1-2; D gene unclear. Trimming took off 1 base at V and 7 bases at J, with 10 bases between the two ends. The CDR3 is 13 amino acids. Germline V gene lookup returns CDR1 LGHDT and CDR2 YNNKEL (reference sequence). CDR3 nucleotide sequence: TGTGCCAGCAGCCAAGGAGGTCTGGGTGGCTACACCTTC. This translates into CASSQGGLGGYTF.

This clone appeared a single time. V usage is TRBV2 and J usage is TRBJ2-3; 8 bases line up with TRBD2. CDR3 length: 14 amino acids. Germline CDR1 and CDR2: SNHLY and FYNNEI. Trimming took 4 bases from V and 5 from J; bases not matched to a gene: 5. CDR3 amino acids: CASSVRGAEDTQYF. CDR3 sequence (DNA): TGTGCCAGCAGTGTGCGGGGGGCCGAAGATACGCAGTATTTT.

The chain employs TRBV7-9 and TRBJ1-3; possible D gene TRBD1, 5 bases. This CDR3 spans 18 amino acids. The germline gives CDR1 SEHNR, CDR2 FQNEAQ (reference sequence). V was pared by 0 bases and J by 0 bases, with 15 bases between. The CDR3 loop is CASSLAQIQVSSGNTIYF. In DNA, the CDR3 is TGTGCCAGCAGCTTAGCGCAGATACAGGTTTCCTCTGGAAACACCATATATTTT. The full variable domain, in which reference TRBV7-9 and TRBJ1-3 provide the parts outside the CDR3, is DTGVSQNPRHKITKRGQNVTFRCDPISEHNRLYWYRQTLGQGPEFLTYFQNEAQLEKSRLLSDRFSAERPKGSFSTLEIQRTEQGDSAMYLCASSLAQIQVSSGNTIYFGEGSWLTVV.

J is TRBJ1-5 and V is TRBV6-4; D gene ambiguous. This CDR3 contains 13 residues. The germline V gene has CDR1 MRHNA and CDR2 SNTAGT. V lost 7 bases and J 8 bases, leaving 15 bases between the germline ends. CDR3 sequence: CASIRRDFKPQHF. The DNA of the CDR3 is TGTGCCAGCATTAGGAGGGATTTCAAGCCCCAGCATTTT.

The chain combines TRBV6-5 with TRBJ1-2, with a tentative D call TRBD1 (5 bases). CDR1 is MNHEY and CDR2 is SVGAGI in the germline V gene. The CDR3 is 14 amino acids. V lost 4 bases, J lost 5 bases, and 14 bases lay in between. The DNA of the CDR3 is TGTGCCAGCAGTTCCGGACACATACTTTATGGCTACACCTTC. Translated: CASSSGHILYGYTF.